These 5 T cell receptor beta chains were all obtained from the same sample, sequenced in a study of cytomegalovirus exposure and HLA in healthy donors. With 60 Vbeta and 13 Jbeta primers, the PCR was carried out. Method: immunoSEQ multiplex PCR; TCRdb's copy keeps in-frame clones and lacks some. The data show around 190,000 clones, with approximately 78% seen just once and approximately 14% held by the top ten. The sample taken for sequencing was PBMCs. The origin of the receptors is a woman under 40 in good health and CMV-seropositive.

This clone has a single count. The rearrangement uses TRBV6-1 and TRBJ2-7; TRBD2 is a possible D gene (6 bases). This CDR3 comprises 15 residues. Germline V gene lookup returns CDR1 MNHNS and CDR2 SASEGT. Trimming removed 9 bases from V and 5 bases from J, with 23 bases in between. CDR3 DNA sequence: TGTGCCAGTAGGTCCCGGGGGTTTGTCAGCGACGAGCAGTACTTC. Translating gives CASRSRGFVSDEQYF.

The table lists this clone with a few counts. The V gene is TRBV19, the J gene TRBJ1-1; 7 positions match TRBD1. After removal of 5 bases from V and 4 bases from J, the junction contained 10 bases not matched to a gene. Germline V gene sequence: CDR1 LNHDA, CDR2 SQIVND (reference sequence). This CDR3 is built from 15 residues. Here the CDR3 reads CASSPRQGAGTEAFF. The CDR3 DNA is TGTGCCAGTAGTCCCCGACAGGGTGCGGGCACTGAAGCTTTCTTT. The entire variable domain, with the rest obtained from reference TRBV19 and TRBJ1-1, is as follows: DGGITQSPKYLFRKEGQNVTLSCEQNLNHDAMYWYRQDPGQGLRLIYYSQIVNDFQKGDIAEGYSVSREKKESFPLTVTSAQKNPTAFYLCASSPRQGAGTEAFFGQGTRLTVV.

J is TRBJ1-3 and V is TRBV9; D call uncertain. This CDR3 is 15 amino acids long. Trimming shortened V by 4 bases and J by 7 bases, and 18 bases separated the two germline ends. Germline V CDR1 and CDR2: SGDLS, YYNGEE. CDR3 coding DNA: TGTGCCAGCAGCCCGGAGAGTTTTCCCGTGAACACCATATATTTT. As protein: CASSPESFPVNTIYF.

The rearrangement joins TRBV5-6 to TRBJ1-5; TRBD1 is a possible D gene (5 bases). The CDR3 contains 15 residues. Trimming left V 4 bases short and J 4 bases short, with 15 bases between. Germline V gives CDR1 SGHDT, CDR2 YYEEEE. The CDR3: CASSPWGRKNQPQHF. DNA for the CDR3: TGTGCCAGCAGCCCCTGGGGCAGAAAAAATCAGCCCCAGCATTTT.

The V and J genes are TRBV7-2 and TRBJ1-1, with D unclear. Per the germline V gene, CDR1 is SGHTA and CDR2 is FQGNSA. The CDR3 is made up of 13 amino acids. Between the trimmed V and J ends, which lost 2 bases and 0 bases, there was a span of 4 bases. The CDR3 sequence is CASSLRLNTEAFF. The CDR3 nucleotides read TGTGCCAGCAGCTTACGGTTGAACACTGAAGCTTTCTTT.